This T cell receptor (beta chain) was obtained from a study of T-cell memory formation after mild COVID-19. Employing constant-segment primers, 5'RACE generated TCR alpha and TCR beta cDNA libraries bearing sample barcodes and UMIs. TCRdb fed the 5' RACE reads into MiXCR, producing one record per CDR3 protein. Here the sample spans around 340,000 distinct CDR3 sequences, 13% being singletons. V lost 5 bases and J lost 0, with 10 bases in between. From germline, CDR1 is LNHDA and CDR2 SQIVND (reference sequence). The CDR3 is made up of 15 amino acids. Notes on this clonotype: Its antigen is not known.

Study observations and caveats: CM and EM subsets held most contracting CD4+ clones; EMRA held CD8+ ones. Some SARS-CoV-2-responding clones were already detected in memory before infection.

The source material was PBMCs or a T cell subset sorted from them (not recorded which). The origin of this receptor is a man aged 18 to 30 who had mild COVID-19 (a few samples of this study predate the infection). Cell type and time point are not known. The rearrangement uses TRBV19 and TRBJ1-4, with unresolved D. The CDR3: CASSGIDATNEKLFF. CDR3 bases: TGTGCCAGTAGTGGGATCGATGCAACTAATGAAAAACTGTTTTTT. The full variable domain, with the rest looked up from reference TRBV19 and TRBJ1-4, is DGGITQSPKYLFRKEGQNVTLSCEQNLNHDAMYWYRQDPGQGLRLIYYSQIVNDFQKGDIAEGYSVSREKKESFPLTVTSAQKNPTAFYLCASSGIDATNEKLFFGSGTQLSVL.